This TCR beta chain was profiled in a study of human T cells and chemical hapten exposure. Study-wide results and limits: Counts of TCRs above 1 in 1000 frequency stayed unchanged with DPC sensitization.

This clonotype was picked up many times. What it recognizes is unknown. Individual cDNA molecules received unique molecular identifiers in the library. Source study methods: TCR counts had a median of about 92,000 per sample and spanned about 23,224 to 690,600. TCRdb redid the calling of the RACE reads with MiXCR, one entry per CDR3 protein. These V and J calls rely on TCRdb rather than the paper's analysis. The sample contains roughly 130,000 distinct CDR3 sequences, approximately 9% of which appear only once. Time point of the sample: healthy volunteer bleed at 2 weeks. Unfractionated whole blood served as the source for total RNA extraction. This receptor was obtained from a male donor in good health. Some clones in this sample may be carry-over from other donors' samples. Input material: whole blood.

The CDR3 sequence is CSVNPLARGHNNEQFF. The CDR3 bases are TGCAGCGTAAATCCCCTCGCCAGGGGGCATAACAATGAGCAGTTCTTC. The chain links TRBV29-1 to TRBJ2-1; 8 nucleotides align to TRBD1. Germline V gene lookup returns CDR1 SQVTM and CDR2 ANQGSEA. The CDR3 loop spans 16 amino acids. V shed 6 bases and J 5 bases; nucleotides not matched to a gene: 15.